The T cell receptor (beta chain) under discussion was sequenced for a study of cytomegalovirus exposure and HLA in healthy donors. The study, taken as a whole, reports: In a later analysis, parvovirus B19, influenza, CMV and Epstein-Barr virus appeared linked to several top co-occurrence clusters. In vitro, three CMV-associated chains proved specific for CMV antigens. With DRB1 most and HLA-C fewest, TCR association rates differed between HLA loci in a later analysis.

Primers for the PCR totalled 60 Vbeta and 13 Jbeta. How the authors handled the data: In a later analysis, roughly 86 million unique TCR beta chains included roughly 11 million shared by two or more donors. TCRdb's copy holds only in-frame clones and misses some; the assay was immunoSEQ multiplex PCR. V, J and clone size are those of that table, while D and trimming were read from the DNA. In the table there are approximately 200,000 clones, about 80% of which are singletons. On this clone itself: Its specificity is unknown.

The germline V gene encodes CDR1 SGHDT and CDR2 YYEEEE. This CDR3 contains 16 residues. With 4 bases clipped from V and 1 base from J, the junction kept 5 bases outside the gene matches. This rearrangement joins TRBV5-6 to TRBJ2-7, with TRBD2 matching 13 bases. The clonotype comes from a woman aged 25 to 39 in good health and CMV-seropositive. The specimen was PBMCs. The CDR3 region has the DNA TGTGCCAGCAGCCCTGGGACTAGCGGGGCTTCCTACGAGCAGTACTTC. Translation: CASSPGTSGASYEQYF.